The 13 T cell receptor beta chains in this list originate from one sample, sequenced in a study of blood T cell repertoires in COVID-19. Generated by immunoSEQ multiplex PCR, the TCRdb table keeps only in-frame clones and is missing some. Of 100,000 to 120,000 clones listed, 60% to 80% were seen once; the top ten hold more than 15%. Sequenced input: peripheral blood. These receptors all come from a woman aged 80 or over with active or convalescent COVID-19.

This clone was seen a few times. The chain employs TRBV4-1 and TRBJ1-4, with 9 bases that match TRBD1. Germline-derived CDR1 and CDR2 are MGHRA and YSYEKL. Trimming removed 0 bases from V and 7 bases from J; junction bases left unmatched: 3. This CDR3 comprises 15 residues. The CDR3 spells CASSQDPTGGEKLFF. As DNA, the CDR3 is TGCGCCAGCAGCCAAGACCCGACAGGGGGTGAAAAACTGTTTTTT.

V and J are TRBV4-2 and TRBJ2-7; D ambiguous. The ends were cut back, 4 bases at V and 3 bases at J, with 16 bases in the middle. The germline V gene encodes CDR1 LGHNA and CDR2 YNFKEQ. CDR3 length equals 15 residues. The CDR3 DNA follows: TGTGCCAGCAGCCTAGCCCCGAGTGCAGTCTACGAGCAGTACTTC. Amino acid sequence: CASSLAPSAVYEQYF.

This clone was found a few times. In DNA, the CDR3 is TGTGCCAGCAGACCGGAGGCCGCTCATTTGGGTGAGCAGTTCTTC. Amino acids: CASRPEAAHLGEQFF. The chain employs TRBV2 and TRBJ2-1; D might be TRBD2 (5 bases). Germline assignment: CDR1 SNHLY and CDR2 FYNNEI. The V gene lost 6 bases and the J gene lost 9 bases, with 21 bases spanning the gap. CDR3 length: 15 amino acids. The full variable domain, with the rest looked up from reference TRBV2 and TRBJ2-1, is EPEVTQTPSHQVTQMGQEVILRCVPISNHLYFYWYRQILGQKVEFLVSFYNNEISEKSEIFDDQFSVERPDGSNFTLKIRSTKLEDSAMYFCASRPEAAHLGEQFFGPGTRLTVL.

This chain connects TRBV28 to TRBJ2-7; TRBD1 might be the D (6 bases). Looked up from germline, CDR1 is MDHEN and CDR2 is SYDVKM. CDR3 length: 14 amino acids. The ends were cut back, 6 bases at V and 2 bases at J, with 14 bases in the middle. CDR3 bases: TGTGCCAGCAGAACCGGGACAAACGCCTACGAGCAGTACTTC. This encodes CASRTGTNAYEQYF. Drawing the rest from reference TRBV28 and TRBJ2-7, the complete variable domain is DVKVTQSSRYLVKRTGEKVFLECVQDMDHENMFWYRQDPGLGLRLIYFSYDVKMKEKGDIPEGYSVSREKKERFSLILESASTNQTSMYLCASRTGTNAYEQYFGPGTRLTVT.

The chain has TRBV4-2 and TRBJ2-2; 11 nucleotides align to TRBD1. V trimming: 2 bases; J trimming: 7 bases; junction bases outside the gene matches: 9. The CDR3 runs to 17 residues. In germline, CDR1 is LGHNA, CDR2 YNFKEQ. The CDR3 nucleotides read TGTGCCAGCAGCCAACTGGGACAGGGGGTATCAGGCGGGGAGCTGTTTTTT. It specifies CASSQLGQGVSGGELFF.

This clone occurred a few times. The chain is built from TRBV4-1 and TRBJ1-5; D gene unclear. Per the germline V gene, CDR1 is MGHRA and CDR2 is YSYEKL. CDR3 length equals 13 residues. V was trimmed by 2 bases and J by 5 bases, leaving 7 bases between them. CDR3 sequence: CASSQSGDQPQHF. CDR3 DNA: TGCGCCAGCAGCCAAAGCGGGGATCAGCCCCAGCATTTT.

The chain has TRBV5-6 and TRBJ1-5, with D perhaps TRBD1 (5 bases). With 4 bases removed from V and 0 bases from J, the gap between germline ends came to 17 bases. The CDR3 runs 17 residues. The V gene's germline CDR1 is SGHDT and CDR2 YYEEEE. In DNA form, the CDR3 reads TGTGCCAGCAGCCTGAAAGACGACAGTCTTAGCAATCAGCCCCAGCATTTT. It codes for CASSLKDDSLSNQPQHF. Together with reference TRBV5-6 and TRBJ1-5, the CDR3 gives the full variable domain: DAGVTQSPTHLIKTRGQQVTLRCSPKSGHDTVSWYQQALGQGPQFIFQYYEEEERQRGNFPDRFSGHQFPNYSSELNVNALLLGDSALYLCASSLKDDSLSNQPQHFGDGTRLSIL.

The CDR3 DNA sequence: TGTGCCAGCAGTTTATGGCGTGGGAGGGCGGGCTCCTACGAGCAGTACTTC. As protein: CASSLWRGRAGSYEQYF. The rearrangement joins TRBV27 to TRBJ2-7; 7 nucleotides agree with TRBD2. The CDR3 is made up of 17 amino acids. The J segment lost 0 bases and the V segment lost 1 base, leaving 9 bases of the junction unmatched. CDR1 MNHEY and CDR2 SMNVEV come from the germline V gene (reference sequence).

V gene TRBV6-6 combines with J gene TRBJ2-5; 10 bases match TRBD2. CDR1 and CDR2 (germline): MNHNY, SVGAGI (reference sequence). Unmatched junction bases numbered 5, after V lost 6 bases and J lost 1 base. The length of the CDR3 is 15 residues. CDR3 sequence: CASSIGLAAQETQYF. The CDR3 DNA reads as TGTGCCAGCAGCATTGGACTAGCGGCCCAAGAGACCCAGTACTTC.

This clone has just one count. This chain uses TRBV5-1 with TRBJ2-5; TRBD2 matches at 8 bases. The CDR3 loop spans 15 amino acids. From germline, CDR1 is SGHRS and CDR2 YFSETQ. V trimming: 0 bases; J trimming: 2 bases; junction bases outside the gene matches: 3. CDR3 loop: CASSLDPSGQETQYF. In DNA, the CDR3 is TGCGCCAGCAGCTTGGACCCTAGCGGGCAAGAGACCCAGTACTTC.

The V gene is TRBV9, the J gene TRBJ2-7, with 9 bases lining up with TRBD2. In germline, CDR1 is SGDLS, CDR2 YYNGEE. CDR3 size: 16 residues. The trim removed 0 bases at V and 4 bases at J, leaving 8 bases unmatched. CDR3 sequence (DNA): TGTGCCAGCAGCGTAGGTTCGGTAGCGGGAGATTACGAGCAGTACTTC. It codes for CASSVGSVAGDYEQYF.

This chain joins TRBV27 and TRBJ2-2, with a tentative D call TRBD2 (6 bases). Germline loops: CDR1 MNHEY, CDR2 SMNVEV (reference sequence). Trimming removed 1 base from V and 6 bases from J, with 12 bases in between. This CDR3 contains 15 residues. CDR3 nucleotide sequence: TGTGCCAGCAGTTTATACTTATCGGGGGCCGGGGAGCTGTTTTTT. Translation gives CASSLYLSGAGELFF.

The chain links TRBV15 to TRBJ2-1; 7 bases fit TRBD2. Germline trimming cut 5 bases from V and 1 base from J; bases unmatched to any gene: 8. Germline V CDR1 and CDR2: LNHNV, YYDKDF (reference sequence). This CDR3 has 16 residues. This chain's CDR3 is CATSLSGGLSYNEQFF. The CDR3 nucleotides are TGTGCCACCAGCCTCTCGGGGGGACTATCCTACAATGAGCAGTTCTTC. The full variable domain, with the rest looked up from reference TRBV15 and TRBJ2-1, is DAMVIQNPRYQVTQFGKPVTLSCSQTLNHNVMYWYQQKSSQAPKLLFHYYDKDFNNEADTPDNFQSRRPNTSFCFLDIRSPGLGDTAMYLCATSLSGGLSYNEQFFGPGTRLTVL.